The entry below describes one TCR beta chain. What this receptor recognizes is not known. One junction end disagrees with the germline gene, perhaps due to a read error. Sequences MNHNS (CDR1) and SASEGT (CDR2) are obtained from the germline V gene. The CDR3 goes from the cysteine to the phenylalanine over 13 residues. Just CDR3 DNA is preserved here, 39 bases in frame from base 1. The data were obtained in a study of cytomegalovirus exposure and HLA in healthy donors (TCRdb year 2017). For the wider study: In an earlier analysis of 450 to 750 of the donors, 276 Gb of sequence data and 90 million to 120 million unique TCR beta sequences from about 179 million T cells were reported. An early release that covered about 640 HLA-typed donors contained about 290 gigabases of sequencing data and tens of millions of unique TCR sequences. Of the roughly 410 genotyped donors, approximately 81% were placed in the genetic ancestry cluster associated with self-reported Caucasian donors. The study was designed to test whether signatures of past pathogen exposure could be identified by cataloging public T cell receptors. The study profiled the T cell repertoires of fewer than 850 subjects by immunosequencing and related them to cytomegalovirus serostatus. In addition to the first cohort of around 670 subjects, a separate validation cohort of 120 different subjects was used. To predict cytomegalovirus infection status, the study combined high-throughput TCR immunosequencing, statistical association of individual TCRs with disease status, and machine learning. To study patterns of TCR occurrence, a later analysis re-analyzed previously published TCR beta repertoires from 550 to 800 donors and added high-resolution HLA genotyping. Rather than using new phenotypic data, the later analysis identified candidate immune exposures from TCR beta sequences and from how often those sequences occurred across donors. To decide whether each TCR beta V gene segment behaved as functional or pseudogenic, an earlier analysis of some 580 of the donors relied on high-throughput TCR beta sequencing. Alongside the repertoire data, information on donor age, sex, ethnicity and CMV serostatus was compiled. In a later genetic analysis, genome-wide SNP genotypes for about 60% of the 666 donors were used, and that subset was treated as a discovery cohort. All discovery cohort repertoires had been generated using a single sequencing platform. Class I and class II HLA loci were covered by the typing at four-digit resolution. Typing coverage differed by locus: A, B, C, DRB1 and DQB1 were typed in about 629-640 donors, DQA1 in roughly 510, DPA1 in around 600, and DPB1 in just under 490. Roughly 5 DR-DQ haplotypes were handled as single units for association and clustering because linkage in the cohort was strong. Among roughly 400 genotyped donors of the cohort, an average of about 240,000 unique TCR beta nucleotide sequences was sequenced per donor, of which roughly 17% were non-productive. Results the study describes overall, beyond this receptor: In a later genetic analysis, a missense DCLRE1C variant was associated with V-gene and J-gene trimming of TCR beta chains, and the association was replicated in an independent cohort. According to a later genetic analysis, donors in an Asian-associated ancestry cluster had fewer N-insertions in productive TCRs than the roughly 670-donor mean. The authors suggested that the approach could potentially be extended to other disease states and immunological phenotypes. A few of the identified cytomegalovirus-associated TCR beta chains were confirmed in vitro to be specific for cytomegalovirus antigens. According to a later analysis, most CMV-associated TCR beta chains appeared to be HLA-restricted, and the HLA associations seemed to be driven largely by CMV exposure. In a later analysis, several top co-occurrence clusters were reported to appear linked to parvovirus B19, influenza, CMV and Epstein-Barr virus. Because some donors lacked HLA typing at each locus, the association tests relied only on the typed subset. A later analysis found that TCR association rates varied across HLA loci, with DRB1 alleles showing the most associated TCRs and HLA-C alleles the fewest. A later analysis associated about 17,000 TCR beta sequences with specific HLA alleles at a false discovery rate of 0.05. A further reported finding was that TCR beta sequences accurately predicted the HLA-A and HLA-B alleles for most subjects in the first cohort. The 87-base-pair reads could not distinguish some IMGT-functional V segments, including TRBV6-2 and TRBV6-3, so those segments were excluded. A cluster of highly shared sequence variants was judged likely to be a technical artifact of the sequencing pipeline. In this cohort, only TCR beta chains were sequenced, and detectable features were limited by the absence of alpha or paired-chain data. The earlier analysis of 587 of the donors excluded some 15 rarely observed V segments, including chromosome 9 orphons, because counts were too low. Compared with equally common non-associated chains, HLA-associated TCR beta chains in a later analysis were more clonally expanded and had lower generation probabilities. The presence/absence analyses assumed that sequencing depth was roughly uniform across donors, and that assumption may not be true. When HLA alleles, especially DR and DQ, strongly co-occurred, attributing TCR associations to individual alleles was difficult. Most TCR sequences were seen in very few donors, while some public TCRs were found in many individuals. For the cohort, immune exposure information was limited to CMV serostatus. Correlated functional status among segregating V segments might reflect linkage disequilibrium, but an unknown experimental factor could not be ruled out. A total of 150 to 200 TCR beta chains were listed by the study as associated with cytomegalovirus. An earlier analysis of some 560 of the donors showed that most TCR beta V segments appeared in productive rearrangements either about 87% or about 30% of the time, which broadly matched IMGT annotations. In both the original and validation cohorts, the classifier was reported to diagnose cytomegalovirus status with high specificity and sensitivity.

In total, approximately 610 healthy bone marrow donors made up the cohort. At the time of sampling, all cohort members were nominally healthy, though unrecorded immune exposures were likely present. The donor was CMV seropositive and was included in the group of some 290 seropositive cohort members. Each donor provided a peripheral blood sample, and peripheral blood mononuclear cells were used for TCR beta sequencing. Genomic DNA extraction from the blood cell samples was performed with the Qiagen DNeasy Blood Extraction Kit. Receptor amplification or capture employed the immunoSEQ multiplex PCR assay. The multiplex PCR relied on a mix of 60 forward primers for TCR Vbeta segments and 13 reverse primers for TCR Jbeta segments. Amplification of the CDR3 region of rearranged TCR beta genes was performed with a multiplex PCR assay on genomic DNA. The amplified TCR beta libraries were sequenced on the Illumina HiSeq System as 87-base-pair reads. The source study handled its data this way. A later analysis counted about 76 million unique TCR beta chains across the 670 or so repertoires, and some 11 million of these chains were shared by at least two donors. A nearest-neighbor algorithm error-corrected the raw reads and collapsed the reads into unique sequences, merging closely related sequences to remove PCR and sequencing errors. Alignment of CDR3 sequences to IMGT reference sequences was used to assign V, D and J gene segments. For a sequence to be retained, a match of at least six nucleotides to both a V gene segment and a J gene segment was required. A rearrangement counted as productive if the CDR3 had no stop codons and remained in frame with V and J, and every other rearrangement counted as non-productive. CDR3 was defined by IMGT convention, running from the second conserved V-encoded cysteine to the conserved J-encoded phenylalanine. The earlier analysis of about 640 of the donors excluded any sequence lacking an unambiguous match to a single V gene segment. In an earlier analysis of approximately 610 of the donors, V segments were called functional above 56.7% productive rearrangements and were called segregating when the between-donor standard deviation exceeded 5%. A statistical classification framework was built for diagnosing cytomegalovirus status from the catalog of TCR beta chain sequences. A later analysis assigned V and J genes by comparing TCR nucleotide sequences with IMGT/GENE-DB human TR gene sequences. Using the TCRdist pipeline, a later analysis assigned CDR3 sequences along with most-parsimonious VDJ recombination scenarios. In a later analysis, each TCR beta chain was defined by its CDR3 amino acid sequence together with its V-gene family, and reads lacking a unique V-gene family were excluded. As a way to deal with suspected cross-contamination and a sequencing artifact, a later analysis dropped 640 or so nucleotide sequences that were highly shared and had low generation probability. In a later analysis, a clonal expansion index for each public chain was calculated from normalized within-repertoire ranks of inferred template counts. A later analysis computed generation probabilities with a VDJ recombination model fitted to out-of-frame rearrangements, and checked the results against IGoR. A later analysis scored TCR-TCR, TCR-HLA and TCR-CMV co-occurrence with hypergeometric tests, applying a repertoire-size bias correction to TCR pairs. In a later analysis, false discovery rates were estimated by permuting HLA or CMV assignments 20 times. In a later analysis, co-occurring TCRs were grouped with DBSCAN, and TCRdist sequence similarity was added when clustering was performed within HLA-allele-positive subsets. Repertoires with fewer than 30,000 or more than 120,000 public chains, plus five repertoires with anomalous nucleotide sharing, were excluded from co-occurrence clustering. The table comes from immuneACCESS by way of TCRdb, which keeps in-frame sequences with V and J called. Part of the clones is missing from these tables; in studies checked, under half for an unresolved V gene and the rest for unknown reasons. The DNA gave D and trimming, while V, J and clone size come from that table. The sample's own table lists 90,000 to 130,000 clones. 5.5% to 8% of the sample lies in the top ten.

Recombination connected TRBV6-1 to TRBJ2-4; the D gene assignment is ambiguous. Sequencing input: PBMCs. The receptor was derived from a middle-aged man in good health and CMV-seropositive. The bases read TGTGCCAGCAGCGAAGGACCGGGAAACATTCAGTACTTC. It specifies CASSEGPGNIQYF.